This record covers a single T cell receptor (beta chain). This sample is drawn from a study of blood T cell repertoires in COVID-19. About the research overall: Whether acute or convalescent, the COVID-19 samples came from the United States, Italy and Spain. PBMCs, B-cell-depleted T cells, or T cells provided the cDNA or gDNA that made up the material.

Per the authors' pipeline: From reference gene primer amplification, estimates of nucleated cell counts were derived. TCRdb's table, derived via immunoSEQ multiplex PCR, lists solely in-frame clones and lacks some. V and J calls and clone size are given by that table; D and trimming were obtained from the DNA. The sample consists of roughly 160,000 clones, about four fifths of them appearing once. Material for sequencing was peripheral blood. This TCR came from a woman of 80 years or more with active or convalescent COVID-19.

CDR3 DNA: TGCGCCAGCAGCGGCGGGGATCAAGAGACCCAGTACTTC. It encodes CASSGGDQETQYF. V is TRBV5-1 and J is TRBJ2-5, with a tentative D call TRBD2 (6 bases). The CDR3 has 13 amino acids. The germline V gene has CDR1 SGHRS and CDR2 YFSETQ. V dropped 4 bases and J dropped 2 bases, with 9 bases sitting between them.